These 23 T cell receptor beta chains were sequenced from one sample in a study of T cell repertoires in cytomegalovirus infection. TCRdb processed the reads anew with MiXCR; each CDR3 protein has one entry. The table has about 300,000 distinct CDR3 sequences, around 10% seen once. The source material was PBMCs. The receptors derive from a human donor in good health (CMV status not recorded). Some clones in this sample may be carry-over from other donors' samples.

This clonotype was counted ten times or more. The V and J genes are TRBV6-2 or TRBV6-3 and TRBJ1-5; unclear D gene. Trimming took 2 bases from V and 6 from J, leaving 14 bases between them. In germline, CDR1 is MNHEY, CDR2 SVGEGT. The CDR3 spans 15 residues. CDR3 loop: CASSYPPRIGQPQHF. The CDR3 DNA reads TGTGCCAGCAGTTACCCGCCGCGGATTGGTCAGCCCCAGCATTTT.

The table lists this clonotype with many counts. The chain uses TRBV7-2 and TRBJ2-7; 12 nucleotides line up with TRBD2. Germline V CDR1 and CDR2: SGHTA, FQGNSA. The trim removed 6 bases at V and 5 bases at J, leaving 8 bases unmatched. This CDR3 has 15 residues. CDR3 DNA: TGTGCCAGCAGTCTTGGACTAGCGGGGACCCACGAGCAGTACTTC. It translates to CASSLGLAGTHEQYF.

This clonotype was found many times. This sequence joins TRBV10-2 and TRBJ1-3; D unresolved. The germline CDR1 and CDR2 sequences are WSHSY and SAAADI. Trimming removed 2 bases at V and 8 bases at J, with 16 bases between. The CDR3 consists of 15 residues. In DNA form, the CDR3 reads TGCGCCAGCAGTGAGCCAGGATCTTTGGAGGACACCATATATTTT. Amino acid sequence: CASSEPGSLEDTIYF.

This clonotype was seen many times. This chain links TRBV15 with TRBJ2-1; D not resolved. CDR1 LNHNV and CDR2 YYDKDF come from the germline V gene (reference sequence). V was cut by 0 bases and J by 12 bases, with 18 bases left in between. The CDR3 is 15 amino acids. CDR3 sequence reads: CATSRDPATPYGQFF. As DNA, the CDR3 is TGTGCCACCAGCAGAGATCCTGCGACCCCATACGGGCAGTTCTTC.

This clonotype was recorded many times. This rearrangement joins TRBV20-1 to TRBJ2-1; unclear D gene. Trimming removed 3 bases from V and 13 bases from J, with 16 bases in between. The CDR3 is 12 amino acids. Germline values: CDR1 DFQATT, CDR2 SNEGSKA (reference sequence). This CDR3 is CSARQHTVAQFF. The CDR3 DNA reads TGCAGTGCTAGGCAGCATACAGTGGCCCAGTTCTTC.

This clonotype was picked up many times. This chain uses TRBV13 with TRBJ1-2, with a weak D call TRBD1 (6 bases). The V and J ends lost 8 bases and 9 bases respectively, with 13 bases between them. Germline CDR1 PRHDT, CDR2 FYEKMQ (reference sequence). The CDR3 is 11 amino acids. The chain's CDR3 is CASGLQGRYTF. As DNA, the CDR3 is TGTGCCAGCGGACTACAGGGTCGCTACACCTTC.

This clonotype was recorded at least ten times. The J gene is TRBJ2-1, the V gene TRBV12-3 or TRBV12-4; 13 nucleotides agree with TRBD2. The CDR3 length is 17 residues. The J segment lost 4 bases and the V segment lost 5 bases, leaving 8 bases of the junction unmatched. DNA of the CDR3: TGTGCCAGCAGTCCCCCCGGACTAGCGGGGGCGTACAATGAGCAGTTCTTC. Its protein is CASSPPGLAGAYNEQFF.

This clonotype was counted a few times. At one end, the junction sequence differs from germline, possibly due to a read error. This chain joins TRBV20-1 and TRBJ1-1; D is ambiguous. The CDR3 loop spans 13 amino acids. Germline lookup yields CDR1 DFQATT and CDR2 SNEGSKA (reference sequence). The CDR3 sequence is CSAFFVLNPEAFF. DNA for the CDR3: TGCAGTGCTTTCTTCGTGTTGAACCCTGAAGCTTTCTTT.

In its sample, this clonotype was seen a few times. The chain has TRBV7-9 and TRBJ2-5; D remains unclear. Trimming cost V 5 bases and J 0 bases, with 16 bases left between them. This CDR3 contains 16 residues. Germline CDR1 is SEHNR and CDR2 is FQNEAQ (reference sequence). CDR3 bases: TGTGCCAGCAGCCCCCCGGGCTCCCAGTACCAAGAGACCCAGTACTTC. Translated, it gives CASSPPGSQYQETQYF.

The sample holds many counts of this clonotype. The CDR3 coding sequence is TGTGCCAGCAGCTTAGCGGGCAGGCCGGACTACACCTTC. Its protein product is CASSLAGRPDYTF. The chain employs TRBV7-8 and TRBJ1-2; D unresolved. CDR3 length: 13 amino acids. Per the germline V gene, CDR1 is SGHVS and CDR2 is FQNEAQ. Trimming stripped 0 bases from V and 10 bases from J, with 12 bases between.

On this clonotype itself: A much larger clone lies a single base off, so this may be a read error. This sequence joins TRBV7-9 and TRBJ1-4; 9 bases match TRBD1. Germline-derived CDR1 and CDR2 are SEHNR and FQNEAQ (reference sequence). This CDR3 contains 13 residues. In DNA form, the CDR3 reads TGTGCCACCAGACAGGGGGAACGTGAAAAACTGATTTTT. It specifies CATRQGEREKLIF.

The sample holds many counts of this clonotype. This sequence joins TRBV7-2 and TRBJ1-6; unclear D gene. Germline V CDR1 and CDR2: SGHTA, FQGNSA. This CDR3 is built from 14 residues. V lost 3 bases, J lost 10 bases, and 13 bases lay in between. The CDR3 loop reads CASSFDPGKSPLHF. In nucleotides, the CDR3 is TGTGCCAGCAGCTTTGATCCCGGGAAATCACCCCTCCACTTT.

This clonotype appeared many times. The V call is TRBV7-9, the J call TRBJ2-7; TRBD2 matches 10 bases. This CDR3 is 13 amino acids long. Germline V gene sequence: CDR1 SEHNR, CDR2 FQNEAQ (reference sequence). J gave up 7 bases and V 5 bases, and 5 bases lay outside the gene matches. CDR3 sequence: CASSDQLAGEQYV. The CDR3 coding sequence is TGTGCCAGCAGCGACCAACTAGCGGGGGAGCAGTACGTC.

This clonotype was recorded at least ten times. J is TRBJ2-1 and V is TRBV6-6; no clear D. V lost 7 bases and J lost 0, with 16 bases in between. The CDR3 is 16 amino acids. Looked up from germline, CDR1 is MNHNY and CDR2 is SVGAGI (reference sequence). The CDR3 sequence: CASKHSDGPSYNEQFF. The CDR3 DNA follows: TGTGCCAGCAAACATTCGGACGGACCCTCCTACAATGAGCAGTTCTTC.

This clonotype was recorded many times. The V gene is TRBV29-1, the J gene TRBJ2-3; 16 bases map to TRBD2. V trimming: 6 bases; J trimming: 2 bases; junction bases outside the gene matches: 5. Germline-derived CDR1 and CDR2 are SQVTM and ANQGSEA. The CDR3 extends over 16 amino acids. CDR3 coding DNA: TGCAGCGTCGCAGGGACTAGCGGGGGGGACACAGATACGCAGTATTTT. This translates into CSVAGTSGGDTDTQYF.

In this sample, this clonotype turned up many times. V usage is TRBV12-5 and J usage is TRBJ1-4; D might be TRBD1 (6 bases). The V gene lost 6 bases and the J gene lost 6 bases, with 11 bases spanning the gap. CDR1 LGHNT and CDR2 FRNRAP come from the germline V gene. This CDR3 spans 13 amino acids. The CDR3 coding sequence is TGTGCTAGTGGCGGGGGGGCTGATGAAAAACTGTTTTTT. Its translation is CASGGGADEKLFF.

This clonotype was recorded at least ten times. The chain joins TRBV10-3 to TRBJ1-5; 9 bases fit TRBD1. Per the germline V gene, CDR1 is ENHRY and CDR2 is SYGVKD. This CDR3 region has 14 residues. V gave up 6 bases and J gave up 3 bases; unmatched junction bases: 3. CDR3 residues: CAIRGDRDNQPQHF. Here the CDR3 DNA reads TGTGCCATCAGGGGGGACAGGGACAATCAGCCCCAGCATTTT.

This clonotype was observed many times. This chain connects TRBV2 to TRBJ2-1; D remains ambiguous. Trimming removed 6 bases from V and 4 bases from J, with 13 bases in between. The CDR3 covers 14 residues. Germline V gene lookup returns CDR1 SNHLY and CDR2 FYNNEI. The CDR3 sequence is CASRDLDRYNEQFF. CDR3 in DNA: TGTGCCAGCAGAGACCTGGACCGTTACAATGAGCAGTTCTTC. The whole variable domain, remainder taken from reference TRBV2 and TRBJ2-1, is EPEVTQTPSHQVTQMGQEVILRCVPISNHLYFYWYRQILGQKVEFLVSFYNNEISEKSEIFDDQFSVERPDGSNFTLKIRSTKLEDSAMYFCASRDLDRYNEQFFGPGTRLTVL.

In this sample, this clonotype turned up a few times. The chain carries TRBV18 and TRBJ2-2; D remains ambiguous. The V and J ends lost 3 bases and 6 bases respectively, with 8 bases between them. The CDR3 runs 13 residues. Germline V gene data show CDR1 as KGHSH and CDR2 as LQKENI. CDR3 sequence reads: CASSPRHPGELFF. CDR3 sequence (DNA): TGTGCCAGCTCACCTAGACACCCCGGGGAGCTGTTTTTT.

CDR3 residues: CASKGREDQPQHF. The CDR3 DNA follows: TGTGCCAGCAAGGGTAGGGAGGATCAGCCCCAGCATTTT. The rearrangement joins TRBV2 to TRBJ1-5; unclear D gene. The CDR3 is made up of 13 amino acids. V lost 7 bases and J lost 5, with 12 bases in between. Per germline, CDR1 SNHLY and CDR2 FYNNEI.

V usage is TRBV28 and J usage is TRBJ1-5; 9 bases agree with TRBD1. Germline CDR1 and CDR2: MDHEN and SYDVKM. Trimming cost V 4 bases and J 4 bases; bases outside gene matches: 5. The CDR3 totals 15 residues. CDR3 nucleotides: TGTGCCAGCAGTTCCTCCGGGACAGGGAATCAGCCCCAGCATTTT. Residues: CASSSSGTGNQPQHF.

This clonotype was seen at least ten times. The J gene is TRBJ2-5, the V gene TRBV5-1, with a tentative D call TRBD1 (6 bases). CDR3 length: 13 amino acids. The V end lost 0 bases, the J end lost 5 bases, and 8 bases lay between the germline ends. Germline lookup yields CDR1 SGHRS and CDR2 YFSETQ. The CDR3 spells CASSLGQAETQYF. CDR3 sequence (DNA): TGCGCCAGCAGCTTGGGACAGGCGGAGACCCAGTACTTC.

This chain uses TRBV28 with TRBJ2-2, with a tentative D call TRBD1 (6 bases). Trimming took 6 bases from V and 1 from J, leaving 15 bases between them. Germline V gene data show CDR1 as MDHEN and CDR2 as SYDVKM. The CDR3 loop spans 16 amino acids. This chain's CDR3 is CASSPQDRLNTGELFF. The CDR3 DNA is TGTGCCAGCAGCCCCCAAGACAGGCTGAACACCGGGGAGCTGTTTTTT.